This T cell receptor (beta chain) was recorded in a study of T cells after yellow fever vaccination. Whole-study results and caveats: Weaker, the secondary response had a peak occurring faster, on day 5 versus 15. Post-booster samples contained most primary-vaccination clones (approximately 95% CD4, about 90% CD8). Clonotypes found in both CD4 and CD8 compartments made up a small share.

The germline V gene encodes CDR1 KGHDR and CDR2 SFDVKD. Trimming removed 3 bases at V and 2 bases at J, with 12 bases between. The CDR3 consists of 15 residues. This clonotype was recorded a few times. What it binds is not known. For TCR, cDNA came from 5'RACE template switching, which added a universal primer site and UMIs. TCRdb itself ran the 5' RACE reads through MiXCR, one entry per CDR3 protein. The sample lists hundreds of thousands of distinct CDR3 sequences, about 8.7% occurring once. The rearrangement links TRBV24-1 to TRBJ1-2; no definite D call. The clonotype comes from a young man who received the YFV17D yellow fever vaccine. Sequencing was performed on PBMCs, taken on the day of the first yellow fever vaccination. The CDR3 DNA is TGTGCCACCAGTGATGGAGGAGCTGCAAACTATGGCTACACCTTC. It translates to CATSDGGAANYGYTF.